This T cell receptor (beta chain) originates from a study of CD8 T cells in ankylosing spondylitis. The study's findings and limits: Matched synovial fluid from ankylosing spondylitis patients was reported to be enriched for disease-linked clones.

The V end lost 4 bases, the J end lost 0 bases, and 7 bases lay between the germline ends. Per the germline V gene, CDR1 is SGHDT and CDR2 is YYEEEE. The CDR3 is 13 amino acids. This clonotype was found many times. No antigen is known for it. MiXCR, applied by TCRdb to the 5' RACE reads, yields one record per CDR3 protein. The sample includes roughly 100,000 distinct CDR3 sequences, 7.5% to 9% seen only once; the top ten take roughly 9.9%. The sequence derives from a male donor with ankylosing spondylitis or in good health (not recorded which). The sequencing sample was made of blood, either unsorted or a sorted T cell fraction (not recorded which). The rearrangement uses TRBV5-6 and TRBJ1-1; D is ambiguous. CDR3 sequence (DNA): TGTGCCAGCAGCCCAAGGGTGAACACTGAAGCTTTCTTT. It codes for CASSPRVNTEAFF.